These T cell receptor beta chains were read from a single sample in a study of cytomegalovirus exposure and HLA in healthy donors. Assay: immunoSEQ multiplex PCR; the TCRdb copy retains only in-frame clones and omits some. The data contain tens of thousands of clones, 75% of them singletons. Sequencing was done on a sample of PBMCs. These receptors all come from a man in his forties in good health and CMV-seronegative. Both conserved end residues are trimmed from each CDR3. Fields, in order: V gene, J gene, CDR3 protein.

TRBV28	TRBJ2-5	ASSFWTSGQETQY
TRBV27	TRBJ1-2	ASSAYRGDGYT
TRBV2	TRBJ2-7	ASRQTGAEQY
TRBV13	TRBJ1-1	ASSSRGPDTEAF
TRBV13	TRBJ1-1	ASSLVRGPAF
TRBV19	TRBJ2-4	ASSSGGTAKNIQY
TRBV4-1	TRBJ2-7	ASSQGQGPKLNSYEQY
TRBV28	TRBJ1-3	ASSLVGAGGNTIY
TRBV15	TRBJ2-5	ATSSSTATRETQY
TRBV5-1	TRBJ2-1	ASSPTSGYNEQF
TRBV4-1	TRBJ2-5	ASSPTRGETQY
TRBV18	TRBJ2-7	ASSPPPLQAPYEQY
TRBV5-6	TRBJ1-2	ASSYRGTGYT
TRBV28	TRBJ1-1	ASSFESVSTEAF
TRBV6-1	TRBJ2-1	ASSGQMTSDEQF
TRBV7-9	TRBJ1-5	ASSLGTVAGSPQH
TRBV7-2	TRBJ1-2	ASRRTGSNYGYT
TRBV15	TRBJ2-3	AVGTGGFGTQY
TRBV9	TRBJ2-2	ASSGGTGNTGELF
TRBV7-2	TRBJ2-7	ASSSVAGVTNEQY
TRBV28	TRBJ1-6	ASSWSGGSPLH
TRBV5-6	TRBJ1-1	ASSLTPRVVGTEAF
TRBV29-1	TRBJ2-1	SARKSGSGSLGQF
TRBV29-1	TRBJ1-1	SVQSSRGTEAF
TRBV7-3	TRBJ1-3	ASSFTLRSWGNTIY
TRBV28	TRBJ2-5	ASNVQLGAQY
TRBV7-2	TRBJ2-2	ASSLMAGGGEKGGELF